This T cell receptor beta chain stems from a study of shared clonotypes between healthy human individuals. Study-wide results and caveats: Among the subsets, naive ones generally showed larger estimated richness than memory ones. Sequencing depth was a factor that was expected to affect clonotype sharing among donors.

The CDR3 has 13 residues. The V gene's germline CDR1 is MNHEY and CDR2 SMNVEV (reference sequence). The V end was cut by 8 bases, the J end by 1 base, with 11 bases between. Assay: immunoSEQ multiplex PCR; the TCRdb copy retains only in-frame clones and omits some. The data show 2.5 million or so clones, with around nine tenths seen just once and over 0.12% held by the top ten. In regard to this clone: Antigen unknown.

The study drew its donors from healthy HIV-negative adults without recent acute infections or vaccinations. Specimen: naive CD4+ T cells sorted from blood. The subset denotes: CD45RA+ positively selected. The source is a man younger than 30 in good health. The V gene is TRBV27, the J gene TRBJ1-1; D is ambiguous. CDR3 residues: CASAVWGNTEAFF. The DNA of the CDR3 is TGTGCCAGCGCGGTGTGGGGGAACACTGAAGCTTTCTTT.